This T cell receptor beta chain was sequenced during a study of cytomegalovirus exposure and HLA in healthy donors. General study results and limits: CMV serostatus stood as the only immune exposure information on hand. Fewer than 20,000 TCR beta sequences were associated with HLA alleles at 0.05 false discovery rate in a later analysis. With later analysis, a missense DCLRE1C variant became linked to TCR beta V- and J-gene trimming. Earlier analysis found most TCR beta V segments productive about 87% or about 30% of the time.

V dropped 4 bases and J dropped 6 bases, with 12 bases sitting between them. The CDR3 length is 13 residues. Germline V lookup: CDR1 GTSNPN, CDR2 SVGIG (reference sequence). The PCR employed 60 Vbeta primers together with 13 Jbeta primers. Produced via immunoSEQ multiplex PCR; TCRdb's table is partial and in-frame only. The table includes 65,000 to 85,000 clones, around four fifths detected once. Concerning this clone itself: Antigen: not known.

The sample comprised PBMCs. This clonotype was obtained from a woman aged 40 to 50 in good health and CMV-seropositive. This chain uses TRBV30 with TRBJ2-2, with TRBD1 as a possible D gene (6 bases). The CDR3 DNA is TGTGCCTGGACCCACCGGACAGCCGGGGAGCTGTTTTTT. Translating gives CAWTHRTAGELFF.